Below, 8 T cell receptor beta chains from the same sample are listed, as sequenced in a study of vaccination and CD4 T cells after COVID-19. Cultured CD4+ T cell DNA underwent sequencing with the Oncomine TCR Beta short-read assay. TCRdb reanalysed the PCR reads using MiXCR and keeps one entry per CDR3 protein. The profile shows about 5,400 distinct CDR3 sequences, 30% to 35% of them singletons. No antigen has been assigned to these receptors. Noted treatment: roughly ten-day PBMC culture with coronavirus spike peptide pools or control peptides (ViraFEST assay). The sample consisted of CD4+ T cells from blood, cultured in vitro, taken after SARS-CoV-2 vaccination. Receptors were obtained from a human donor who had recovered from COVID-19.

A few counts support this clonotype. The chain has TRBV19 and TRBJ2-1, with 8 bases aligning to TRBD2. With V trimmed by 4 bases and J by 5 bases, 4 bases remained unmatched. CDR1 LNHDA and CDR2 SQIVND come from the germline V gene (reference sequence). This CDR3 spans 14 amino acids. The CDR3 DNA is TGTGCCAGTAGTAGGACTAGCAGCGACAATGAGCAGTTCTTC. Translation gives CASSRTSSDNEQFF.

This clonotype ranks as medium-sized. The chain carries TRBV6-1 and TRBJ1-2, with a tentative D call TRBD1 (5 bases). Germline CDR1 MNHNS, CDR2 SASEGT. This CDR3 region has 13 residues. V was pared by 6 bases and J by 1 base, with 9 bases between. CDR3 residues: CASSPGGNYGYTF. For the CDR3, the DNA is TGTGCCAGCAGCCCCGGGGGTAACTATGGCTACACCTTC.

This clonotype was counted only a few times. This chain uses TRBV6-1 with TRBJ2-7; perhaps D is TRBD1 or TRBD2 (7 bases each). This CDR3 comprises 15 residues. The germline CDR1 and CDR2 sequences are MNHNS and SASEGT. Trimming pared 5 bases from V and 4 bases from J, leaving 18 bases between. The DNA of the CDR3 is TGTGCCAGCAGTCGGCAGGGGGAGGGGGCATACGAGCAGTACTTC. Its protein is CASSRQGEGAYEQYF.

This clonotype was counted a few times. This chain links TRBV27 with TRBJ2-6; 8 bases fit TRBD1. This CDR3 has 16 amino acids. Germline CDR1 is MNHEY and CDR2 is SMNVEV (reference sequence). With 8 bases clipped from V and 0 bases from J, the junction kept 6 bases outside the gene matches. CDR3 in amino acids: CASQGAWSSGANVLTF. The CDR3 DNA sequence: TGTGCCAGCCAGGGGGCTTGGAGCTCTGGGGCCAACGTCCTGACTTTC.

This clonotype was observed a single time. The chain carries TRBV6-1 and TRBJ2-7, with D tentatively TRBD1 or TRBD2 (5 bases each). The CDR3 contains 15 residues. V shed 6 bases and J shed 3 bases, with 18 bases lying between them. Germline loops: CDR1 MNHNS, CDR2 SASEGT. The CDR3, as DNA: TGTGCCAGCAGAGGTTTTGGGACGGCCAACTACGAGCAGTACTTC. This translates into CASRGFGTANYEQYF.

The sample holds a few counts of this clonotype. The V gene is TRBV20-1, the J gene TRBJ2-3; TRBD2 agrees at 8 bases. Germline-derived CDR1 and CDR2 are DFQATT and SNEGSKA (reference sequence). V lost 6 bases to trimming and J lost 0 bases; unmatched junction nucleotides: 5. CDR3 length: 14 amino acids. The CDR3 DNA reads TGCAGTGCGCGAGCGGGGGCTAGCACAGATACGCAGTATTTT. As protein: CSARAGASTDTQYF.

The CDR3: CATSPGSNTDTQYF. Written as DNA, the CDR3 is TGTGCCACCAGTCCAGGTTCTAACACAGATACGCAGTATTTT. The V gene is TRBV24-1, the J gene TRBJ2-3, with D uncertain. The CDR3 consists of 14 residues. Germline CDR1 and CDR2: KGHDR and SFDVKD. Trimming took 6 bases from V and 2 from J, leaving 11 bases between them.

This clonotype was detected only a few times. The chain carries TRBV5-1 and TRBJ1-2; 8 positions agree with TRBD1. The V segment lost 4 bases and the J segment 3 bases; nucleotides outside the gene matches: 5. Germline V gene lookup returns CDR1 SGHRS and CDR2 YFSETQ. The CDR3 is 14 amino acids. This CDR3 is CASSTQTGDYGYTF. In DNA, the CDR3 is TGCGCCAGCAGCACCCAGACAGGGGACTATGGCTACACCTTC. Using reference TRBV5-1 and TRBJ1-2 for the parts outside the CDR3, the full variable domain is KAGVTQTPRYLIKTRGQQVTLSCSPISGHRSVSWYQQTPGQGLQFLFEYFSETQRNKGNFPGRFSGRQFSNSRSEMNVSTLELGDSALYLCASSTQTGDYGYTFGSGTRLTVV.